This T cell receptor beta chain derives from a study of beta chain features in type 1 diabetes. The investigators reverse transcribed all of the isolated RNA, so they sequenced expressed TCRB transcripts. Some clones are missing from TCRdb's copy, which holds only in-frame ones; the method was immunoSEQ multiplex PCR. The sample contains 810,000 or so clones, about a sixth of which appear only once. The study, taken as a whole, reports: Comparison showed that naive, central memory and Treg TCRB repertoires appeared more similar among patients than among healthy donors. Possibly, sequencing cDNA over-represented cells that had high TCR expression levels.

Remarks on this clone: The antigen remains unidentified.

Sorting of CD4+ naive, central memory, regulatory and stem cell-like memory cells was performed via CD45RO/CCR7/CD25/CD127/CD95/CD27. Purity above 95% was achieved in all sorted populations. The V gene's germline CDR1 is SGHVS and CDR2 FNYEAQ. The V and J ends lost 0 bases and 2 bases respectively, with 12 bases between them. This CDR3 comprises 16 residues. The sample was naive CD4+ T cells from blood. The source is a woman aged 18-29 years in good health. The V call is TRBV7-6, the J call TRBJ2-3; no clear D gene. The CDR3 region has the DNA TGTGCCAGCAGCTTAGCACCGGGCCACCCCACAGATACGCAGTATTTT. It is translated as CASSLAPGHPTDTQYF.